The clone carrying this T cell receptor beta chain was observed a few times. V lost 2 bases to trimming and J lost 2 bases, with 10 bases between them. This CDR3 is built from 15 residues. From germline, CDR1 is SGDLS and CDR2 YYNGEE. This sample is part of a study of neurological immune-mediated disorders. TCRdb reprocessed the 5' RACE reads via MiXCR and lists one record per CDR3 protein. The profile covers 14,000 or so distinct CDR3 sequences, with about 9.4% appearing a single time and about 25% taken by the ten largest. The sample taken for sequencing was PBMCs. This chain uses TRBV9 with TRBJ1-4, with TRBD1 as a possible D gene (5 bases). The receptor was isolated from a woman in her 40s in good health. The CDR3 is CASSVAGTTNEKLFF. Written as DNA, the CDR3 is TGTGCCAGCAGCGTTGCCGGGACGACTAATGAAAAACTGTTTTTT.